This T cell receptor (beta chain) was sequenced for a study of high-grade serous ovarian cancer treatment subgroups. The CDR3 totals 14 residues. V was clipped by 4 bases and J by 5 bases; unmatched bases: 6. CDR1 KGHSH and CDR2 LQKENI come from the germline V gene. Tumor samples were obtained before definitive surgery or chemotherapy. TCRdb keeps only in-frame clones here, not all; method: immunoSEQ multiplex PCR. This sample has about 12,000 clones, with 80% to 90% found just once. The V gene is TRBV18, the J gene TRBJ1-1; 8 nucleotides line up with TRBD1. This TCR was sampled from a human donor with high-grade serous ovarian cancer. Material: tumor tissue. CDR3 in DNA: TGTGCCAGCTCACTAGACAGGGGATATACTGAAGCTTTCTTT. Its translation: CASSLDRGYTEAFF. The full variable domain, with the rest looked up from reference TRBV18 and TRBJ1-1, is NAGVMQNPRHLVRRRGQEARLRCSPMKGHSHVYWYRQLPEEGLKFMVYLQKENIIDESGMPKERFSAEFPKEGPSILRIQQVVRGDSAAYFCASSLDRGYTEAFFGQGTRLTVV.